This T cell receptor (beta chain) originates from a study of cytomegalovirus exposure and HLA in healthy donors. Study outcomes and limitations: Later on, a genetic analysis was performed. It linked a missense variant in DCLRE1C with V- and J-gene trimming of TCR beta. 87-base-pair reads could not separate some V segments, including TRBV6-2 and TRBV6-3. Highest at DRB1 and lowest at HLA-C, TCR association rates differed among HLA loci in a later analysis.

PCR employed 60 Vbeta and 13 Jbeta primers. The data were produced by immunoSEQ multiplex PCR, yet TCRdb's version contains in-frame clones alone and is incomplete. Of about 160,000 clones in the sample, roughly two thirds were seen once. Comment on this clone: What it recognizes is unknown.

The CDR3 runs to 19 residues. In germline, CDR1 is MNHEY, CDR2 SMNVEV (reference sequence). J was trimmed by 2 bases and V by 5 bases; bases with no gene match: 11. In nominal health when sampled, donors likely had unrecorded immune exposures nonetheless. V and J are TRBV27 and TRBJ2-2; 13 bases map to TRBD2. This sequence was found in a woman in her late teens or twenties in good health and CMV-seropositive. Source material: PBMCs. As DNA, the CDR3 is TGTGCCAGCAGTCGTTACCCGGGACTAGCGGGACCAAACACCGGGGAGCTGTTTTTT. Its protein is CASSRYPGLAGPNTGELFF.